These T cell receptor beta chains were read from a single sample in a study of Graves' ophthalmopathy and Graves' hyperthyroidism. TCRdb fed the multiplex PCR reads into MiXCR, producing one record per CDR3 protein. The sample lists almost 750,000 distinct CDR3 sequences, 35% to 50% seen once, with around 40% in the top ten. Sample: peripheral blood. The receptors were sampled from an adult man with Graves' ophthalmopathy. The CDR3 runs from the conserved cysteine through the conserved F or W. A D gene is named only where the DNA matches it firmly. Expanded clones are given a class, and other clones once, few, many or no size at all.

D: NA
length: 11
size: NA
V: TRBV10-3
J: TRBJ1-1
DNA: TGTGCTAGCCGGTCTAGCACTGAAGCTTTCTTT
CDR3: CASRSSTEAFF

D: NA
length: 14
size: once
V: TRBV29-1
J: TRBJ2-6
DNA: TGCAGCGTTGATGAGGGGCCCGGGGCCAACGTCCTGACTTTC
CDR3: CSVDEGPGANVLTF

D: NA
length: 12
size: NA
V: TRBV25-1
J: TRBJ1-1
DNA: TGTGCCAGCAGGCCGGGGGACACTGAAGCTTTCTTT
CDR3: CASRPGDTEAFF

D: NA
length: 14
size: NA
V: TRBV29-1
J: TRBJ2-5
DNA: TGCAGCGTTGACTCGGTCGGGAACCAAGAGACCCAGTACTTC
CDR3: CSVDSVGNQETQYF

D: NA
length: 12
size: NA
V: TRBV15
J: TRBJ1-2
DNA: TGTGCCACCAGCAGAGGGACGAACGGCTACACCTTC
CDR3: CATSRGTNGYTF

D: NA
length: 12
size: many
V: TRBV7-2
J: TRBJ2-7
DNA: TGTGCCAGCAGCTTAGATGCGGGCGAGCAGTACTTC
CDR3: CASSLDAGEQYF

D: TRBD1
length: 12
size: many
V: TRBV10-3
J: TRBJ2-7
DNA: TGTGCCATCAGCGACAGGGGTTACGAGCAGTACTTC
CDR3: CAISDRGYEQYF

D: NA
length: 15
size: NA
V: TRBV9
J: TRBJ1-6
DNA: TGTGCCAGCAGGGTGTCCAGGACGGCCAATTCACCCCTCCACTTT
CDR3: CASRVSRTANSPLHF

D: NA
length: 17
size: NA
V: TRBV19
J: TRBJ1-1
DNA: TGTGCCAGTAGTTCTCTTAGTGGAGGGCCAATGAACACTGAAGCTTTCTTT
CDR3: CASSSLSGGPMNTEAFF

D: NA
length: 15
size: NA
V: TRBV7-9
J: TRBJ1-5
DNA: TGTGCCAGCAGCCAAGACGGGGTTCCGGTCCAGCCCCAGCATTTT
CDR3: CASSQDGVPVQPQHF

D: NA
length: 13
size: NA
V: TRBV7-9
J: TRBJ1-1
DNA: TGTGCCAGCAGCGCAATGGGGCACACTGAAGCTTTCTTT
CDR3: CASSAMGHTEAFF

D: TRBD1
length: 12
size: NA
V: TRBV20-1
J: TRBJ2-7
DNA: TGCAGTGCTTCGGACAGGGCGGACGAGCAGTACTTC
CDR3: CSASDRADEQYF

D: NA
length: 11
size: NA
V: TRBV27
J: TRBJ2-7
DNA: TGTGCCACCCGCCGGGGATACGAGCAGTACTTC
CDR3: CATRRGYEQYF

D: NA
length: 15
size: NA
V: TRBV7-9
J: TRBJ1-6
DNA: TGTGCCAGCGCTCCTGGGAAGAGGGACAATTCACCCCTCCACTTT
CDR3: CASAPGKRDNSPLHF

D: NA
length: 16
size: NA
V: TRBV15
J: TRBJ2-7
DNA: TGTGCCACCAGCAGAGGGGGGATACAGGTGACCTACGAGCAGTACTTC
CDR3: CATSRGGIQVTYEQYF

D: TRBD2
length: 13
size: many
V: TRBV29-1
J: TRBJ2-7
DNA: TGCAGCGCCACTAGCGGGAATCCCGACGAGCAGTACTTC
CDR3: CSATSGNPDEQYF

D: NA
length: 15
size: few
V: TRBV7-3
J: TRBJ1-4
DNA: TGTGCCAGCAGCACCTCTGGGGGGGCTAATGAAAAACTGTTTTTT
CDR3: CASSTSGGANEKLFF

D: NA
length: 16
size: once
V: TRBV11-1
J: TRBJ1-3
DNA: TGTTCCAGCAGCTTAGAGGAGTCTTCCTCTGGAAACACCATATATTTT
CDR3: CSSSLEESSSGNTIYF

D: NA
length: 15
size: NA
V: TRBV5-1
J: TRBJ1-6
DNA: TGCGCCAGCAGCTTGGCTGCAGGCCGGAATTCACCCCTCCACTTT
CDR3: CASSLAAGRNSPLHF

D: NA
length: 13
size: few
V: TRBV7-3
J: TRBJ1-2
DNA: TGTGCCAGCAGAAAACAAAGCGGCTATGGCTACACCTTC
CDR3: CASRKQSGYGYTF

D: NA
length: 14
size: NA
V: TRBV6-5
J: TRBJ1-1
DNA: TGTGCCAGCAGTCCGCCCCCCGGACACATTGAAGCTTTCTTT
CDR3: CASSPPPGHIEAFF

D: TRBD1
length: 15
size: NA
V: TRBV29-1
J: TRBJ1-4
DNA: TGCAGCGTCGCGACAGGGGGCGTGACTAATGAAAAACTGTTTTTT
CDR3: CSVATGGVTNEKLFF

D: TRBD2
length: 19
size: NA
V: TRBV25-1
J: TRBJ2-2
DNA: TGTGCCAGCAGTTATAATGGACTAGCGGGGGGCCGCAACACCGGGGAGCTGTTTTTT
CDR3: CASSYNGLAGGRNTGELFF

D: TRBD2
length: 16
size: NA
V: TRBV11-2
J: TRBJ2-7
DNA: TGTGCCAGCAGTGAGGCACTAGCGGGAGTATCCTACGAGCAGTACTTC
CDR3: CASSEALAGVSYEQYF

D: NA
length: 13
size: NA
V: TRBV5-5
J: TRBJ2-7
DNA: TGTGCCGGCAGCCCGCGACAGGAGTACGAGCAGTACTTC
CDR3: CAGSPRQEYEQYF

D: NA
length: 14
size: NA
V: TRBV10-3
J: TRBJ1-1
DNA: TGTGCCATCAGTGAGGGGCTATTGAACACTGAAGCTTTCTTT
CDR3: CAISEGLLNTEAFF

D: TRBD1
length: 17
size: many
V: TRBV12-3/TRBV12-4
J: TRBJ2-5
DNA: TGTGCCAGCACCTCTCACTCAGGGGGCGATTTCCAAGAGACCCAGTACTTC
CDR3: CASTSHSGGDFQETQYF

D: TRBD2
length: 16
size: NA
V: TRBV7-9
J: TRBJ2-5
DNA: TGTGCCAGCAGCGGGGGTCCGGGACTAGCCCAAGAGACCCAGTACTTC
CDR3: CASSGGPGLAQETQYF

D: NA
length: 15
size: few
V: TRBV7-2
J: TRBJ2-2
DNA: TGTGCCAGCAGTTACTCCCACCCCGCGGCCGGGGAGCTGTTTTTT
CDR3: CASSYSHPAAGELFF